A single sample is the source of the 11 T cell receptor beta chains below, sequenced in a study of T cell repertoires in aging, cancer and after chemotherapy. A mixed TRB-A/B primer pool amplified rearranged TRB by multiplex touch-down PCR. TCRdb reprocessed the multiplex PCR reads with MiXCR, giving one entry per CDR3 protein. The table shows over 450 distinct CDR3 sequences, with 26% occurring only once. TCR beta rearrangements were amplified from peripheral blood genomic DNA. The sample consisted of blood. Receptors originate from a human donor with a solid tumor.

About this clonotype itself: Since a much larger clone is just one base distant, this may be a read error. This chain joins TRBV11-2 and TRBJ1-6; D is uncertain. V lost 2 bases and J lost 9, with 8 bases in between. There are 13 residues in the CDR3. The germline V gene has CDR1 SGHAT and CDR2 FQNNGV. The CDR3 DNA is TGTGCCAGCAGCTTAATTGGAGTTTCACCCCTCCACTTT. Translated: CASSLIGVSPLHF.

This clonotype was detected only a few times. The V and J genes are TRBV12-3 or TRBV12-4 and TRBJ1-4; 10 positions agree with TRBD1. The CDR3 covers 14 residues. Losses at the gene ends were 6 bases for V and 7 bases for J; bases not matched to a gene: 5. The CDR3 protein is CASSRTGGTEKLFF. The DNA of the CDR3 is TGTGCCAGCAGCCGGACAGGGGGTACTGAAAAACTGTTTTTT.

The chain couples TRBV6-5 to TRBJ2-7; 9 nucleotides agree with TRBD1. This CDR3 is built from 15 residues. In germline, CDR1 is MNHEY, CDR2 SVGAGI. After removal of 6 bases from V and 5 bases from J, the junction contained 11 bases not matched to a gene. The CDR3 nucleotides read TGTGCCAGCAGAGCCTCCGGGACAGGGCTACACGAGCAGTACTTC. Amino acid sequence: CASRASGTGLHEQYF.

This clonotype is classed as large. CDR3 amino acids: CASSIWREGYEQYF. CDR3 nucleotides: TGTGCCAGTAGTATCTGGCGGGAGGGCTACGAGCAGTACTTC. The chain recombines TRBV19 with TRBJ2-7; TRBD2 matches at 9 bases. CDR3 length: 14 amino acids. Germline-derived CDR1 and CDR2 are LNHDA and SQIVND (reference sequence). V shed 3 bases, J shed 3 bases, and the junction held 3 bases outside the gene matches.

The chain combines TRBV6-2 or TRBV6-3 with TRBJ2-7, with D maybe TRBD2 (5 bases). From germline, CDR1 is MNHEY and CDR2 SVGEGT. V lost 6 bases and J 4 bases, leaving 22 bases between the germline ends. This CDR3 spans 16 amino acids. The DNA of the CDR3 is TGTGCCAGCAGACAAGGGAGTGTATCACTACCTTACGAGCAGTACTTC. This sequence encodes CASRQGSVSLPYEQYF.

The CDR3: CSASAGTVNQPQHF. DNA of the CDR3: TGCAGTGCTAGTGCCGGGACAGTAAATCAGCCCCAGCATTTT. The genes are TRBV20-1 and TRBJ1-5, with TRBD1 matching over 7 bases. The J segment lost 4 bases and the V segment lost 3 bases, leaving 6 bases of the junction unmatched. The CDR3 sequence is 14 residues long. Germline-derived CDR1 and CDR2 are DFQATT and SNEGSKA (reference sequence).

A remark on this clonotype: A much larger clone differs by one base, so this may be a read error. This chain connects TRBV20-1 to TRBJ2-7, with 8 bases aligning to TRBD2. The germline CDR1 and CDR2 sequences are DFQATT and SNEGSKA (reference sequence). This CDR3 is built from 12 residues. The CDR3 DNA reads TGCAGCGGGACTAGAGGTTCCTACGAGCAGTACTTC. As protein: CSGTRGSYEQYF.

Concerning this clonotype: A read error may explain this, as a much larger clone is one base away. The chain carries TRBV7-9 and TRBJ2-2; TRBD2 might be the D (5 bases). Per germline, CDR1 SEHNR and CDR2 FQNEAQ (reference sequence). The CDR3 extends over 14 amino acids. With 7 bases removed from V and 7 bases from J, the gap between germline ends came to 16 bases. For the CDR3, the DNA is TGTGCCAGCACTGCGCGCACGGGGAGCGGGGAGCTGTTTTTT. Residues: CASTARTGSGELFF.

The chain combines TRBV20-1 with TRBJ1-4, with 12 bases aligning to TRBD1. CDR3 size: 16 residues. V gave up 3 bases and J gave up 5 bases; unmatched junction bases: 7. CDR1 is DFQATT and CDR2 is SNEGSKA in the germline V gene (reference sequence). This CDR3 reads CSARGTGGFRNEKLFF. Here the CDR3 DNA reads TGCAGTGCTAGGGGGACAGGGGGCTTTAGAAATGAAAAACTGTTTTTT.

This clonotype was observed a few times. This chain links TRBV21-1 with TRBJ1-5. TRBV21-1 is labeled a pseudogene. This CDR3 is 13 amino acids long. CDR3 in DNA: TGTGCCAGCAGCAGGGGTCGCAATCAGCCCCAGCATTTT. Translating gives CASSRGRNQPQHF.

This chain uses TRBV6-5 with TRBJ2-1; 9 nucleotides match TRBD2. J was trimmed by 9 bases and V by 5 bases; bases with no gene match: 14. CDR3 length: 16 residues. CDR1 is MNHEY and CDR2 is SVGAGI in the germline V gene. CDR3 loop: CASSPLLAGVVGEQFF. The CDR3 DNA is TGTGCCAGCAGTCCCCTGTTAGCGGGAGTAGTCGGTGAGCAGTTCTTC.